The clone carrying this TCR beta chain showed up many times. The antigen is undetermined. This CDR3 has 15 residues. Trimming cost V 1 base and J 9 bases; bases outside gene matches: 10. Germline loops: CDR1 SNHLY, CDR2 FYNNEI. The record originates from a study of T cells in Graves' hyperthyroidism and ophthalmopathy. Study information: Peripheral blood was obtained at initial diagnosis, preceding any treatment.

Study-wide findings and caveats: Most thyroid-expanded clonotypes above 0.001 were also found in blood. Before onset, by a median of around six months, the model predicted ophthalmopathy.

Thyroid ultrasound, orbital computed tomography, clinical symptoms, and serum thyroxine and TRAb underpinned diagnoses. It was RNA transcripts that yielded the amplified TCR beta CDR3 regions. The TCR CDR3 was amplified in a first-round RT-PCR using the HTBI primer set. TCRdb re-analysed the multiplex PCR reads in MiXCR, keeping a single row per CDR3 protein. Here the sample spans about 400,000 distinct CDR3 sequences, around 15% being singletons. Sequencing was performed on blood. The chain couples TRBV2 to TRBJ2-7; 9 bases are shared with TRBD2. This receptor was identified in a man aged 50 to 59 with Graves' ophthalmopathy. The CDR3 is CASSEGRGGQVRQYF. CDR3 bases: TGTGCCAGCAGTGAAGGGCGGGGGGGACAAGTTCGGCAGTACTTC.